These 14 T cell receptor beta chains originate from one sample sequenced in a study of blood T cell repertoires in COVID-19. TCRdb keeps only in-frame clones here, not all; method: immunoSEQ multiplex PCR. Of around 250,000 clones in the sample, about 89% are singletons; the top ten hold about 4%. Sample: PBMCs or T cells enriched from blood (not recorded which). The receptor source for this set is a woman aged 30 to 39 who had recovered from COVID-19.

The chain carries TRBV11-2 and TRBJ2-1, with TRBD2 matching 9 bases. Germline CDR1 is SGHAT and CDR2 is FQNNGV. J was trimmed by 1 base and V by 8 bases; bases with no gene match: 3. CDR3 size: 14 residues. CDR3 protein: CASLTSGSYNEQFF. CDR3 sequence (DNA): TGTGCCAGCCTTACTAGCGGGTCCTACAATGAGCAGTTCTTC.

The rearrangement joins TRBV6-4 to TRBJ2-3; the match to TRBD2 covers 12 bases. CDR1 MRHNA and CDR2 SNTAGT come from the germline V gene. The CDR3 extends over 20 amino acids. V gave up 6 bases and J gave up 6 bases; unmatched junction bases: 22. In DNA form, the CDR3 reads TGTGCCAGCAGCACCAACCTAGCGGGAGGGCCGGCCCGGTGTTCGGATACGCAGTATTTT. Its protein is CASSTNLAGGPARCSDTQYF.

The V and J genes are TRBV19 and TRBJ1-1; D is unclear. V dropped 7 bases and J dropped 3 bases, with 6 bases sitting between them. The CDR3 runs to 11 residues. The germline V gene encodes CDR1 LNHDA and CDR2 SQIVND (reference sequence). The CDR3 DNA is TGTGCCAGTACGAGGGACACTGAAGCTTTCTTT. Protein sequence: CASTRDTEAFF.

The V call is TRBV6-5, the J call TRBJ2-7; tentative D call: TRBD1 (5 bases). Trimming took 4 bases from V and 6 from J, leaving 13 bases between them. This CDR3 has 13 residues. The germline V gene has CDR1 MNHEY and CDR2 SVGAGI. The CDR3, as DNA: TGTGCCAGCAGTTTGGCAGGGATTGGCGAGCAGTACTTC. This translates into CASSLAGIGEQYF.

This clone was picked up one time. The CDR3 here is CASRVHDGNTIYF. CDR3 nucleotide sequence: TGTGCCAGCAGGGTACATGATGGAAACACCATATATTTT. The chain combines TRBV6-5 with TRBJ1-3; unclear D gene. V was cut by 6 bases and J by 3 bases, with 9 bases left in between. From germline, CDR1 is MNHEY and CDR2 SVGAGI. The CDR3 spans 13 residues.

The chain recombines TRBV18 with TRBJ1-1; D is ambiguous. Trimming stripped 7 bases from V and 0 bases from J, with 15 bases between. Germline CDR1 and CDR2: KGHSH and LQKENI. The CDR3 has 15 residues. The CDR3 bases are TGTGCCAGCTACATGTCCAGAAGTCTGAACACTGAAGCTTTCTTT. It specifies CASYMSRSLNTEAFF.

The V gene is TRBV6-5, the J gene TRBJ2-7; 8 nucleotides agree with TRBD2. The CDR3 runs to 14 residues. Germline CDR1 and CDR2: MNHEY and SVGAGI. The junction had 3 bases not matched to a gene; V was cut back by 2 bases and J by 3 bases. CDR3 protein: CASSYGREVYEQYF. As DNA, the CDR3 is TGTGCCAGCAGTTACGGGCGGGAGGTCTACGAGCAGTACTTC.

CDR3 sequence: CASSLQSGGTQYF. The DNA of the CDR3 is TGTGCCAGCAGCTTACAGTCCGGAGGGACCCAGTACTTC. The rearrangement uses TRBV7-3 and TRBJ2-5; a weak D match, TRBD2 (5 bases). Trimming left V 2 bases short and J 7 bases short, with 11 bases between. The germline CDR1 and CDR2 sequences are SGHTA and FQGTGA. This CDR3 spans 13 amino acids.

The V call is TRBV4-1, the J call TRBJ2-6; D might be TRBD2 (5 bases). In germline, CDR1 is MGHRA, CDR2 YSYEKL. The CDR3 is 17 residues long. Trimming removed 0 bases from V and 4 bases from J, with 13 bases in between. This chain's CDR3 is CASSQDGLRRGANVLTF. In DNA form, the CDR3 reads TGCGCCAGCAGCCAAGATGGACTCAGACGGGGGGCCAACGTCCTGACTTTC.

The table lists this clone with a few counts. The J gene is TRBJ1-1, the V gene TRBV24-1; D is possibly TRBD1 (5 bases). Between the trimmed V and J ends, which lost 9 bases and 0 bases, there was a span of 7 bases. CDR3 length: 12 amino acids. CDR1 is KGHDR and CDR2 is SFDVKD in the germline V gene. CDR3 sequence (DNA): TGTGCCACCCAGGGCATGAACACTGAAGCTTTCTTT. Encoded protein: CATQGMNTEAFF.

The rearrangement joins TRBV4-3 to TRBJ2-3, with 12 bases matching TRBD1. V gave up 0 bases and J gave up 3 bases; unmatched junction bases: 4. The germline V gene encodes CDR1 LGHNA and CDR2 YSLEER. This CDR3 contains 17 residues. The CDR3 protein is CASSQDGGQGATDTQYF. CDR3 nucleotide sequence: TGCGCCAGCAGCCAAGATGGGGGACAGGGGGCAACAGATACGCAGTATTTT.

The chain is built from TRBV7-9 and TRBJ2-5, with 10 bases lining up with TRBD2. This CDR3 is built from 16 residues. Trimming removed 4 bases from V and 4 bases from J; junction bases left unmatched: 9. Germline CDR1 is SEHNR and CDR2 is FQNEAQ (reference sequence). CDR3 DNA: TGTGCCAGCAGCTCGGTAGGGCTAGCGGGAGTAGAGACCCAGTACTTC. Encoded protein: CASSSVGLAGVETQYF.

This clone was counted many times. The chain uses TRBV7-8 and TRBJ1-1; D possibly corresponds to TRBD1 (6 bases). Deletions cut 1 base from V and 7 bases from J, with 13 bases between. Per the germline V gene, CDR1 is SGHVS and CDR2 is FQNEAQ. The CDR3 runs to 14 residues. The CDR3 sequence: CASSLGTDPFEAFF. In DNA, the CDR3 is TGTGCCAGCAGCTTAGGGACAGACCCTTTTGAAGCTTTCTTT.

The chain employs TRBV10-3 and TRBJ2-1; 10 bases are a match to TRBD1. This CDR3 has 16 amino acids. V shed 5 bases and J 7 bases; nucleotides not matched to a gene: 11. Per the germline V gene, CDR1 is ENHRY and CDR2 is SYGVKD. The CDR3 DNA is TGTGCCATCAGTCCTCGGAGGGACAGGGGAGGAAATGAGCAGTTCTTC. Translation gives CAISPRRDRGGNEQFF.